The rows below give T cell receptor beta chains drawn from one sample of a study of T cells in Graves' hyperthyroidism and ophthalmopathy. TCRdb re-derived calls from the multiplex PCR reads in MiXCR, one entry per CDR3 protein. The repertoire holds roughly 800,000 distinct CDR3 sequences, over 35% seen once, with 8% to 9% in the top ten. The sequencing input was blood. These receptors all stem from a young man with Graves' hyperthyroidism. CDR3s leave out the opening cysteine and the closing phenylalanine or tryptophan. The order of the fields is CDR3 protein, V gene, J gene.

CDR3 protein: ASALDYEQY
V gene: TRBV12-3/TRBV12-4
J gene: TRBJ2-7

CDR3 protein: ASSVTSSNQPQH
V gene: TRBV9
J gene: TRBJ1-5

CDR3 protein: ASSEPRGPGELF
V gene: TRBV6-4
J gene: TRBJ2-2

CDR3 protein: SVGEGAYGYT
V gene: TRBV29-1
J gene: TRBJ1-2

CDR3 protein: ASRLGQGSYGYT
V gene: TRBV10-3
J gene: TRBJ1-2

CDR3 protein: ASSLYMGGPNTGELF
V gene: TRBV7-8
J gene: TRBJ2-2

CDR3 protein: ASSELGNQPQH
V gene: TRBV10-3
J gene: TRBJ1-5

CDR3 protein: ASSLEPSTEAF
V gene: TRBV11-2
J gene: TRBJ1-1

CDR3 protein: ASSHEGGANNQPQH
V gene: TRBV7-2
J gene: TRBJ1-5

CDR3 protein: ATSRDGYQY
V gene: TRBV15
J gene: TRBJ2-7

CDR3 protein: ASSPLWTLRDYEQY
V gene: TRBV7-9
J gene: TRBJ2-7

CDR3 protein: ASSLAGALGYT
V gene: TRBV7-8
J gene: TRBJ1-2